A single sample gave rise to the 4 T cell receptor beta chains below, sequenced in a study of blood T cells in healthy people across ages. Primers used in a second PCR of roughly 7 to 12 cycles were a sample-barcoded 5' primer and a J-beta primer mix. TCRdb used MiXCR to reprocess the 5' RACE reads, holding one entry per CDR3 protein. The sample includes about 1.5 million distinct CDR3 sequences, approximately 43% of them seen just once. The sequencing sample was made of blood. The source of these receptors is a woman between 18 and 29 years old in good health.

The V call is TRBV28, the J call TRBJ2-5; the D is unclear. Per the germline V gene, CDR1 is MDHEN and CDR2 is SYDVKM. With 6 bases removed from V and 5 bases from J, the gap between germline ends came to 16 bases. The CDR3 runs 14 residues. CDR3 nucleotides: TGTGCCAGCAGCCGAGAGACCCGCCGGGAGACCCAGTACTTC. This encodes CASSRETRRETQYF.

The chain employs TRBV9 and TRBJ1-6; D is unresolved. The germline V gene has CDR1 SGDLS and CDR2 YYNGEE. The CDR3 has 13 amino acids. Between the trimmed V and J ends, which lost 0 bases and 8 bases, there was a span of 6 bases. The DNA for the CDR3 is TGTGCCAGCAGCGTAGGGCGCGATTCACCCCTCCACTTT. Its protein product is CASSVGRDSPLHF.

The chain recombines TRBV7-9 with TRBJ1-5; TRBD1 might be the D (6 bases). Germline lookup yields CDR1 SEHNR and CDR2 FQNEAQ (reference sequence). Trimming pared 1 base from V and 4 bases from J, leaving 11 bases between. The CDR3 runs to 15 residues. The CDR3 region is CASSLGTEPNQPQHF. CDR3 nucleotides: TGTGCCAGCAGCTTAGGGACAGAACCGAATCAGCCCCAGCATTTT.

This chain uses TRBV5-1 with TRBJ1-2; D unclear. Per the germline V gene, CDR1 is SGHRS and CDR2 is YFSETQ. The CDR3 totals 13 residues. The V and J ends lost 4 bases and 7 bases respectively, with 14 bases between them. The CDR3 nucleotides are TGCGCCAGCAGCCCCACACAGCAGAGTGGCTACACCTTC. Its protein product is CASSPTQQSGYTF.